The 27 T cell receptor beta chains given below trace back to one sample, sequenced in a study of long-term antiretroviral therapy in people with HIV. The libraries were made with immunoSEQ v3.0 at survey level. Libraries were prepared by immunoSEQ multiplex PCR; TCRdb keeps only in-frame clonotypes and omits some of them. The sample consists of approximately 35,000 clones, approximately 93% of them appearing once. Source: unsorted PBMCs, taken around 5.3 years after starting antiretroviral therapy. The receptors originated from a woman in her forties or fifties with HIV.

This rearrangement joins TRBV6-5 to TRBJ2-5, with 7 nucleotides matching TRBD1. Trimming took 5 bases from V and 1 from J; bases not matched to a gene: 4. The CDR3 is made up of 14 amino acids. CDR1 is MNHEY and CDR2 is SVGAGI in the germline V gene. CDR3 amino acids: CASSTGQLQETQYF. The CDR3 region has the DNA TGTGCCAGCAGTACGGGACAGCTCCAAGAGACCCAGTACTTC.

This clone was seen only once. This rearrangement joins TRBV2 to TRBJ1-3; unclear D gene. This CDR3 contains 13 residues. The V end lost 8 bases, the J end lost 0 bases, and 8 bases lay between the germline ends. In germline, CDR1 is SNHLY, CDR2 FYNNEI. This CDR3 is CASFEVSGNTIYF. The CDR3 nucleotides are TGTGCCAGCTTCGAGGTCTCTGGAAACACCATATATTTT. Supplemented by reference TRBV2 and TRBJ1-3, the full variable domain reads EPEVTQTPSHQVTQMGQEVILRCVPISNHLYFYWYRQILGQKVEFLVSFYNNEISEKSEIFDDQFSVERPDGSNFTLKIRSTKLEDSAMYFCASFEVSGNTIYFGEGSWLTVV.

The chain couples TRBV7-2 to TRBJ2-7; either TRBD1 or TRBD2 may supply D (5 bases each). The V gene's germline CDR1 is SGHTA and CDR2 FQGNSA. CDR3 length: 13 amino acids. V gave up 1 base and J gave up 6 bases, with 10 bases separating them. The CDR3 coding sequence is TGTGCCAGCAGCTTAGGGGCAGGGAGCGAGCAGTACTTC. Amino acids: CASSLGAGSEQYF.

This chain connects TRBV7-2 to TRBJ1-1; 8 positions agree with TRBD1. Germline V CDR1 and CDR2: SGHTA, FQGNSA. Trimming took 7 bases from V and 4 from J; bases not matched to a gene: 8. The CDR3 is 14 residues long. The CDR3 nucleotides are TGTGCCAGCACCTTGGACAGGGCATCCACTGAAGCTTTCTTT. It codes for CASTLDRASTEAFF.

This clone was recorded only once. The chain carries TRBV5-1 and TRBJ2-2; the match to TRBD2 covers 8 bases. V trimming: 6 bases; J trimming: 3 bases; junction bases outside the gene matches: 13. Germline assignment: CDR1 SGHRS and CDR2 YFSETQ. This CDR3 spans 17 amino acids. In DNA, the CDR3 is TGCGCCAGCAAGATTTTGGGAGCGGGGGACTACACCGGGGAGCTGTTTTTT. Residues: CASKILGAGDYTGELFF.

The chain employs TRBV2 and TRBJ2-7; D remains unclear. The CDR3 has 15 amino acids. V lost 1 base, J lost 0 bases, and 10 bases lay in between. Germline-derived CDR1 and CDR2 are SNHLY and FYNNEI. The CDR3 DNA follows: TGTGCCAGCAGTGAAGTTCAGGCAACCTCCTACGAGCAGTACTTC. Its translation is CASSEVQATSYEQYF. Full variable domain (remainder filled in from reference TRBV2 and TRBJ2-7): EPEVTQTPSHQVTQMGQEVILRCVPISNHLYFYWYRQILGQKVEFLVSFYNNEISEKSEIFDDQFSVERPDGSNFTLKIRSTKLEDSAMYFCASSEVQATSYEQYFGPGTRLTVT.

The rearrangement uses TRBV11-1 and TRBJ2-3; D possibly corresponds to TRBD1 (5 bases). CDR3 size: 14 residues. V was clipped by 8 bases and J by 2 bases, with 14 bases between them. Germline CDR1 and CDR2: SGHAT and FQDESV (reference sequence). The CDR3: CASLPDSNTDTQYF. The DNA for the CDR3 is TGTGCCAGCTTACCCGACAGTAACACAGATACGCAGTATTTT.

This clone was counted a few times. The chain uses TRBV10-1 and TRBJ1-2, with 8 bases that match TRBD1. Germline CDR1 reads WNHNN; CDR2 reads SYGVQD (reference sequence). The CDR3 consists of 13 residues. With V trimmed by 4 bases and J by 6 bases, 4 bases remained unmatched. Written as DNA, the CDR3 is TGCGCCAGCAGTGGAGGACAGGGCAATGGCTACACCTTC. Translating gives CASSGGQGNGYTF.

This chain connects TRBV19 to TRBJ1-4, with D tentatively TRBD1 (6 bases). Trimming took 5 bases from V and 5 from J, leaving 18 bases between them. The CDR3 loop spans 16 amino acids. Per germline, CDR1 LNHDA and CDR2 SQIVND (reference sequence). CDR3 sequence (DNA): TGTGCCAGTAGTCCGGACTTACGGGGGCAAAATGAAAAACTGTTTTTT. This encodes CASSPDLRGQNEKLFF.

J is TRBJ2-7 and V is TRBV19, with unresolved D. The CDR3 runs to 15 residues. Trimming stripped 6 bases from V and 4 bases from J, with 19 bases between. Germline lookup yields CDR1 LNHDA and CDR2 SQIVND (reference sequence). The CDR3 sequence: CASSLDTAYSYEQYF. As DNA, the CDR3 is TGTGCCAGTAGCCTTGACACCGCCTACTCTTACGAGCAGTACTTC.

This chain links TRBV29-1 with TRBJ1-1; tentatively, D is TRBD1 (6 bases). Germline CDR1 reads SQVTM; CDR2 reads ANQGSEA. The V end was cut by 7 bases, the J end by 3 bases, with 12 bases between. This CDR3 contains 12 residues. The CDR3 region is CSGREGDTEAFF. The CDR3 region has the DNA TGCAGCGGTAGGGAGGGGGACACTGAAGCTTTCTTT. The whole variable domain, remainder taken from reference TRBV29-1 and TRBJ1-1, is SAVISQKPSRDICQRGTSLTIQCQVDSQVTMMFWYRQQPGQSLTLIATANQGSEATYESGFVIDKFPISRPNLTFSTLTVSNMSPEDSSIYLCSGREGDTEAFFGQGTRLTVV.

J is TRBJ1-5 and V is TRBV11-2, with D unclear. Trimming cost V 1 base and J 3 bases, with 4 bases left between them. Germline CDR1 is SGHAT and CDR2 is FQNNGV. This CDR3 comprises 13 residues. The CDR3 spells CASSLVDNQPQHF. The CDR3 DNA reads TGTGCCAGCAGCTTAGTGGACAATCAGCCCCAGCATTTT.

The chain carries TRBV11-1 and TRBJ1-2; D may be TRBD1 (6 bases). The V and J ends lost 3 bases and 6 bases respectively, with 11 bases between them. Germline CDR1 and CDR2: SGHAT and FQDESV (reference sequence). This CDR3 region has 13 residues. CDR3 coding DNA: TGTGCCAGCAGCTTGCTCAGGGGAGATGGCTACACCTTC. Protein sequence: CASSLLRGDGYTF.

This chain joins TRBV6-5 and TRBJ2-3, with D unclear. V lost 0 bases, J lost 4 bases, and 8 bases lay in between. There are 14 residues in the CDR3. Looked up from germline, CDR1 is MNHEY and CDR2 is SVGAGI. This chain's CDR3 is CASSYSGEADTQYF. The CDR3, as DNA: TGTGCCAGCAGTTACTCAGGTGAAGCAGATACGCAGTATTTT.

In its sample, this clone was seen once. The V gene is TRBV6-5, the J gene TRBJ1-1; no clear D gene. The germline gives CDR1 MNHEY, CDR2 SVGAGI. The V gene lost 0 bases and the J gene lost 6 bases, with 14 bases spanning the gap. The CDR3 sequence is 15 residues long. CDR3 region: CASSYSLGLPPEAFF. For the CDR3, the DNA is TGTGCCAGCAGTTACTCCCTAGGCCTTCCACCTGAAGCTTTCTTT.

The chain joins TRBV7-2 to TRBJ1-1; 8 bases line up with TRBD1. J gave up 2 bases and V 10 bases, and 6 bases lay outside the gene matches. The CDR3 is 13 residues long. Germline values: CDR1 SGHTA, CDR2 FQGNSA. CDR3 residues: CATRGQGNTEAFF. The CDR3, as DNA: TGTGCCACCAGGGGGCAGGGTAACACTGAAGCTTTCTTT.

This chain connects TRBV14 to TRBJ1-2; TRBD1 agrees at 8 bases. Germline CDR1 reads SGHDN; CDR2 reads FVKESK. V trimming: 7 bases; J trimming: 6 bases; junction bases outside the gene matches: 7. There are 13 residues in the CDR3. The CDR3 sequence: CASTSGQGDGYTF. For the CDR3, the DNA is TGTGCCAGCACCTCAGGACAGGGCGATGGCTACACCTTC.

The chain is built from TRBV9 and TRBJ2-5, with TRBD2 matching 7 bases. The CDR3 spans 15 residues. The germline V gene encodes CDR1 SGDLS and CDR2 YYNGEE. V was pared by 4 bases and J by 5 bases, with 11 bases of the junction left unmatched. This CDR3 reads CASSPRLAPGETQYF. Written as DNA, the CDR3 is TGTGCCAGCAGCCCTCGACTAGCCCCAGGGGAGACCCAGTACTTC.

The chain joins TRBV19 to TRBJ1-5, with TRBD1 as a possible D gene (5 bases). CDR3 length equals 15 residues. Germline CDR1 reads LNHDA; CDR2 reads SQIVND (reference sequence). Trimming shortened V by 5 bases and J by 5 bases, and 16 bases separated the two germline ends. Here the CDR3 DNA reads TGTGCCAGTAGTCCCCGGGCTGGGACCTATCAGCCCCAGCATTTT. Protein product: CASSPRAGTYQPQHF.

V and J are TRBV9 and TRBJ1-2; D is undetermined. V lost 3 bases, J lost 4 bases, and 16 bases lay in between. The length of the CDR3 is 15 residues. CDR1 and CDR2 (germline): SGDLS, YYNGEE. The CDR3 loop is CASSAADDSRYGYTF. DNA for the CDR3: TGTGCCAGCAGCGCTGCAGACGATTCACGCTATGGCTACACCTTC.

Notes on this clone: Other DNA sequences in this specimen translate into the identical CDR3. This chain connects TRBV7-2 to TRBJ2-3; tentative D call: TRBD1 (5 bases). Trimming removed 1 base at V and 1 base at J, with 9 bases between. CDR3 size: 15 residues. Germline CDR1 is SGHTA and CDR2 is FQGNSA. The CDR3 DNA sequence: TGTGCCAGCAGCTTAGGAAGGGGTGGCACAGATACGCAGTATTTT. Amino acids: CASSLGRGGTDTQYF.

This clone was recorded once. The J gene is TRBJ2-5, the V gene TRBV9; 10 bases align to TRBD2. The CDR3 is 14 residues long. Looked up from germline, CDR1 is SGDLS and CDR2 is YYNGEE. J was trimmed by 5 bases and V by 4 bases; bases with no gene match: 5. The CDR3 loop is CASSPGTSVETQYF. The CDR3 DNA is TGTGCCAGCAGCCCCGGGACTAGCGTGGAGACCCAGTACTTC.

The chain joins TRBV7-8 to TRBJ1-5; the match to TRBD1 covers 8 bases. Germline V gives CDR1 SGHVS, CDR2 FQNEAQ. V dropped 4 bases and J dropped 0; count of bases not matched to a gene: 2. CDR3 length equals 15 residues. The DNA for the CDR3 is TGTGCCAGCAGCTGGGACAGGCTTAGCAATCAGCCCCAGCATTTT. Translating gives CASSWDRLSNQPQHF.

The rearrangement links TRBV9 to TRBJ1-6; possibly TRBD1 for D (6 bases). The CDR3 is 18 residues long. Per germline, CDR1 SGDLS and CDR2 YYNGEE. The ends were cut back, 0 bases at V and 0 bases at J, with 13 bases in the middle. The chain's CDR3 is CASSVGGAGSSYNSPLHF. The CDR3 DNA reads TGTGCCAGCAGCGTAGGGGGGGCGGGGAGCTCCTATAATTCACCCCTCCACTTT.

The chain uses TRBV7-9 and TRBJ1-2, with 12 bases lining up with TRBD1. V gave up 5 bases and J gave up 7 bases; unmatched junction bases: 20. In germline, CDR1 is SEHNR, CDR2 FQNEAQ (reference sequence). The CDR3 loop spans 19 amino acids. The CDR3 protein is CASSLPTSGTGGRLFGYTF. The CDR3 nucleotides read TGTGCCAGCAGCCTCCCGACCTCCGGGACAGGGGGCAGACTATTTGGCTACACCTTC.

This chain connects TRBV21-1 to TRBJ2-7; TRBD1, as called in the table, went unchecked against the DNA. TRBV21-1 is tagged as a pseudogene. The CDR3 is made up of 17 amino acids. The CDR3 DNA sequence: TGTGCCAGCAACCCGAACTTCCCGGGACAGGGGTCCCCGGAGCAGTACTTC. Its protein product is CASNPNFPGQGSPEQYF.

The chain links TRBV5-1 to TRBJ2-7; the D gene is possibly TRBD2 (5 bases). Germline CDR1 is SGHRS and CDR2 is YFSETQ. This CDR3 region has 15 residues. Trimming shortened V by 0 bases and J by 3 bases, and 13 bases separated the two germline ends. The CDR3 DNA reads as TGCGCCAGCAGCTTGGGGACTCCGAGGGACTACGAGCAGTACTTC. Its protein product is CASSLGTPRDYEQYF.